This record concerns one T cell receptor beta chain sequence. Its antigen is not yet known. Nothing much larger sits one base from this clone, and base qualities are not available. The sample originates from a study of technical replicates of blood from several donors (dated by TCRdb to about 2017). Libraries were built with the immunoSEQ multiplex PCR assay. The table comes from immuneACCESS by way of TCRdb, which keeps in-frame sequences with V and J called. Part of the clones is missing from these tables; in studies checked, under half for an unresolved V gene and the rest for unknown reasons. Recorded for this sample are roughly 70,000 clones; 95% to 98% of them occurred a single time. The ten largest clones represent over 0.2% of the sample. CDR1 is given as SNHLY and CDR2 as FYNNEI, both from the germline V gene. Counted from cysteine to phenylalanine, this CDR3 has 14 amino acids. Only the CDR3 portion is preserved as DNA: 42 bases, with reading frame beginning at the first base. The trim is 8 bases for V and 0 bases for J, with a gap of 11 bases between the germline ends.

Sequenced sample: T cells isolated from PBMCs. This TCR came from a human donor in good health. Recombination linked TRBV2 to TRBJ1-3; TRBD1 is a weak D gene call, 6 bases matching. Read as DNA, the sequence is TGTGCCAGCGGAGGCAGGGGCTCTGGAAACACCATATATTTT. This encodes CASGGRGSGNTIYF. The full variable domain, completed from the reference TRBV2 and TRBJ1-3 proteins outside the CDR3, reads EPEVTQTPSHQVTQMGQEVILRCVPISNHLYFYWYRQILGQKVEFLVSFYNNEISEKSEIFDDQFSVERPDGSNFTLKIRSTKLEDSAMYFCASGGRGSGNTIYFGEGSWLTVV.